This TCR beta chain was retrieved from a study of spatial heterogeneity in lung cancer. This clonotype came up many times. The ends were cut back, 2 bases at V and 3 bases at J, with 10 bases in the middle. The CDR3 length is 14 residues. Germline V lookup: CDR1 MNHNY, CDR2 SVGAGI (reference sequence). Via MiXCR, TCRdb re-called the 5' RACE reads, giving one row per CDR3 protein. The table lists 9,500 to 12,000 distinct CDR3 sequences, under 6.5% of them singletons. The time point was: sample taken at primary tumor resection. Whole RNA, isolated from tumor, nontumor lung or frozen PBMC, was sequenced without prior sorting.

Sequencing was performed on PBMCs, taken at surgery. The receptor comes from a male donor with early-stage non-small cell lung cancer. The J gene is TRBJ2-5, the V gene TRBV6-6; the D gene is possibly TRBD2 (6 bases). In DNA, the CDR3 is TGTGCCAGCAGTTACAGGGGAGGAGAAGAGACCCAGTACTTC. The encoded protein is CASSYRGGEETQYF.